This T cell receptor beta chain was captured in a study of graft-versus-host responses after intestinal transplantation. Study context: All recipients were given anti-thymocyte globulin induction, and tacrolimus and steroids were then administered for three to four years.

Produced via immunoSEQ multiplex PCR; TCRdb's table is partial and in-frame only. Of 13,000 to 15,000 clones in the sample, more than 30% were seen once. Researchers placed some 200,000 CFSE-labeled responder cells in culture with some 200,000 irradiated, violet-dye-labeled stimulator cells. The sequencing used alloreactive CD8+ T cells from a mixed lymphocyte reaction culture, collected before intestinal transplant. Specified subset: CFSE-low proliferating T cells sorted from roughly 6-day pre-transplant mixed lymphocyte reaction (GvH or HvG direction). This clonotype was sampled from a human patient who received an intestinal transplant.

CDR3 DNA: TGTGCCAGCAGCGCCGGGACAGGGGTAACTAATGAAAAACTGTTTTTT. Translated, it gives CASSAGTGVTNEKLFF. V usage is TRBV9 and J usage is TRBJ1-4; 10 positions match TRBD1. The germline V gene encodes CDR1 SGDLS and CDR2 YYNGEE. The J segment lost 1 base and the V segment lost 3 bases, leaving 3 bases of the junction unmatched. CDR3 length: 16 amino acids. The whole variable domain, filled in from reference TRBV9 and TRBJ1-4, reads DSGVTQTPKHLITATGQRVTLRCSPRSGDLSVYWYQQSLDQGLQFLIQYYNGEERAKGNILERFSAQQFPDLHSELNLSSLELGDSALYFCASSAGTGVTNEKLFFGSGTQLSVL.